A selection of T cell receptor beta chains follows, all from one sample in a study of blood T cell repertoires in COVID-19. Assay: immunoSEQ multiplex PCR; the TCRdb copy retains only in-frame clones and omits some. The profile shows about 150,000 clones, 80% to 90% of them singletons. Sequenced sample: PBMCs or T cells enriched from blood (not recorded which). All receptors derive from a man aged 50 or older who had recovered from COVID-19. Each CDR3 is given with its conserved first and last residue. D genes are given only for firm matches. Rows give clone size only sometimes, using once, few, many, or a class for an expanded clone.

cdr3_nt	cdr3_aa	j_call	clone_size	d_call	v_call
TGTGCCAGCAGTTTTTCGGGGTGGGGGGGCGCATATACTGAAGCTTTCTTT	CASSFSGWGGAYTEAFF	TRBJ1-1	-	-	TRBV27
TGCGCCAGCAGCACCGGGACAGTTCGAACTAACTATGGCTACACCTTC	CASSTGTVRTNYGYTF	TRBJ1-2	-	TRBD1	TRBV5-1
TGTGCGGGGGCTTACACCGGGGAGCTGTTTTTT	CAGAYTGELFF	TRBJ2-2	once	-	TRBV12-3/TRBV12-4
TGCGCCAGCAGCTTCCCCGGGACAGTTCCTAGCGAGCAGTACTTC	CASSFPGTVPSEQYF	TRBJ2-7	-	TRBD1	TRBV5-1
TGTGCCAGCAGCTTAGTAGCGGTGTTGAACACTGAAGCTTTCTTT	CASSLVAVLNTEAFF	TRBJ1-1	-	-	TRBV7-9
TGCAGCGTGCGAGCCCAGCGTACTGAAGCTTTCTTT	CSVRAQRTEAFF	TRBJ1-1	-	-	TRBV29-1
TGTGCCAGCAGTGCAGGACAGGCGAGAAATCAGCCCCAGCATTTT	CASSAGQARNQPQHF	TRBJ1-5	-	TRBD1	TRBV27
TGTGCCAGCAGATCCGACAGGACAACTAATGAAAAACTGTTTTTT	CASRSDRTTNEKLFF	TRBJ1-4	-	-	TRBV6-5
TGTGCCAGCAGGATGACAGGGCAACTCTCTGGAAACACCATATATTTT	CASRMTGQLSGNTIYF	TRBJ1-3	-	TRBD1	TRBV25-1
TGTGCCAGCACCCGGGACAGGGTCGCAGATACGCAGTATTTT	CASTRDRVADTQYF	TRBJ2-3	-	TRBD1	TRBV6-5
TGTGCCAGCAGTGATGTCAGTTCCTACGAGCAGTACTTC	CASSDVSSYEQYF	TRBJ2-7	-	-	TRBV6-1
TGTGCCAGCAGCGAAAACGGACTATGGTCCTACAATGAGCAGTTCTTC	CASSENGLWSYNEQFF	TRBJ2-1	-	-	TRBV5-8
TGTGCCAGCAGAAATGGACAGGGGGCGTCTTATGGCTACACCTTC	CASRNGQGASYGYTF	TRBJ1-2	few	TRBD1	TRBV7-9
TGTGCCAGCAGCTTCGGGGGGGCCCGTGAGACCCAGTACTTC	CASSFGGARETQYF	TRBJ2-5	-	TRBD2	TRBV5-5
TGTGCCAGCAGCCCTTTTAACGGGGAGCTGTTTTTT	CASSPFNGELFF	TRBJ2-2	-	-	TRBV27
TGTGCCAGCAGCTTACCCCTAGGTCGTACTGGGTCAAACACCGGGGAGCTGTTTTTT	CASSLPLGRTGSNTGELFF	TRBJ2-2	-	-	TRBV11-3
TGTGCCAGCGCGAGGGGGCTAGACTCCTACGAGCAGTACTTC	CASARGLDSYEQYF	TRBJ2-7	-	TRBD1	TRBV6-5
TGTGCCAGTAGCCGACAGGGAAGTTCGGTTAATGGCTACACCTTC	CASSRQGSSVNGYTF	TRBJ1-2	-	TRBD1	TRBV19
TGTGCCAGCAGCTTCGGGACAGTACCCTACGAGCAGTACTTC	CASSFGTVPYEQYF	TRBJ2-7	-	TRBD1	TRBV11-3
TGTGCCAGCTCACCGACTACTAGCGGGATCTCCTACGAGCAGTACTTC	CASSPTTSGISYEQYF	TRBJ2-7	-	TRBD2	TRBV18
TGTGCCAGCACCCAGGGCACCGGGGAGCTGTTTTTT	CASTQGTGELFF	TRBJ2-2	-	-	TRBV7-3
TGTGCCAGCAGTTTCCGGGGGGGCTATGGCTACACCTTC	CASSFRGGYGYTF	TRBJ1-2	-	-	TRBV27
TGTGCCAGCAGCTTGGGGGGGCCAGATACGCAGTATTTT	CASSLGGPDTQYF	TRBJ2-3	-	-	TRBV7-9
TGTGCCAGCAGGACCGGACAACCCTCACCCCTCCACTTT	CASRTGQPSPLHF	TRBJ1-6	-	-	TRBV6-5
TGTGCCAGCTCACCAAAAAGTCTCGAATCTACGGGGAAGACTGAAGCTTTCTTT	CASSPKSLESTGKTEAFF	TRBJ1-1	-	-	TRBV18
TGTGCCAGCTCACCACGAGGACTAGCAGCCGATACGCAGTATTTT	CASSPRGLAADTQYF	TRBJ2-3	-	TRBD2	TRBV18
TGTGCCAGCCTTAGTGGGGCCAACGTCCTGACTTTC	CASLSGANVLTF	TRBJ2-6	-	-	TRBV6-5
TGTGCCAGCAGTGAAGCGCTTCCAGGGACAGGGACACACGAGCAGTACTTC	CASSEALPGTGTHEQYF	TRBJ2-7	medium-sized	TRBD1	TRBV2
TGTGCCAGCCGTTCAGGGGGCGGATACACCATATATTTT	CASRSGGGYTIYF	TRBJ1-3	-	TRBD1	TRBV7-2
TGTGCCAGCAGCTTAGGACGGGGGGCCGGCACAGATACGCAGTATTTT	CASSLGRGAGTDTQYF	TRBJ2-3	-	-	TRBV7-2
TGTGCCAGCAGCCAAGAGGACAACTTTAATGAAAAACTGTTTTTT	CASSQEDNFNEKLFF	TRBJ1-4	-	-	TRBV3-1/TRBV3-2
TGTGCCAGCAGCTTAGGCACTAGCGTCACAGATACGCAGTATTTT	CASSLGTSVTDTQYF	TRBJ2-3	-	TRBD2	TRBV11-3
TGTGCCAGCAGTAGGGGGACAGGGCAGGGCTATGGCTACACCTTC	CASSRGTGQGYGYTF	TRBJ1-2	-	TRBD1	TRBV6-6
TGTGCCAGCAGTTTATGGAGTAGCGGGGGCACCGGGGAGCTGTTTTTT	CASSLWSSGGTGELFF	TRBJ2-2	-	TRBD2	TRBV27
TGTGCCAGCAGCGTAGTTTCCGGGGTAGGCTATGGTGGCTACACCTTC	CASSVVSGVGYGGYTF	TRBJ1-2	-	-	TRBV9
TGTGCCAGCAGCTTGACTCTCCGACAGGGGTTTGATCAAAAACTGTTTTTT	CASSLTLRQGFDQKLFF	TRBJ1-4	-	TRBD1	TRBV5-5
TGTGCCTGTCCCCGACAGGGGGCCGACTATGGCTACACCTTC	CACPRQGADYGYTF	TRBJ1-2	-	TRBD1	TRBV30
TGCACCAGCAGCCAAGCTTTAAGACAGCTTACGACCTACGAGCAGTACTTC	CTSSQALRQLTTYEQYF	TRBJ2-7	-	-	TRBV1
TGTGCCAGCAGCCAAGCCGGGACATTCTTCAGGCATTCACCCCTCCACTTT	CASSQAGTFFRHSPLHF	TRBJ1-6	once	-	TRBV3-1/TRBV3-2
TGTGCCAGCACTCTAGACAGTCGCAATCAGCCCCAGCATTTT	CASTLDSRNQPQHF	TRBJ1-5	once	-	TRBV6-5
TGTGCCAGCAGATTGGACAGCAAAGAGACCCAGTACTTC	CASRLDSKETQYF	TRBJ2-5	-	-	TRBV12-3/TRBV12-4
TGTGCCAGCAGCTTGGGGGGAGAAGAGACCCAGTACTTC	CASSLGGEETQYF	TRBJ2-5	few	-	TRBV11-3
TGTGCCAGCAGCTTAGCACTAGCGGCTTACAATGAGCAGTTCTTC	CASSLALAAYNEQFF	TRBJ2-1	-	TRBD2	TRBV7-2
TGTGCCAGCAGTCAACAGGGCCGCGGTAATTCACCCCTCCACTTT	CASSQQGRGNSPLHF	TRBJ1-6	many	-	TRBV11-2
TGTGCCAGCAGAGTGACTAGCGGAAATACCTACGAGCAGTACTTC	CASRVTSGNTYEQYF	TRBJ2-7	-	TRBD2	TRBV6-5
TGTGCCAGCAGCCCAACAGGGTCCACTGAAGCTTTCTTT	CASSPTGSTEAFF	TRBJ1-1	few	-	TRBV7-3
TGTGCCAGCAGTCATGGACTAGCGGACGGCTTTCTGGATACGCAGTATTTT	CASSHGLADGFLDTQYF	TRBJ2-3	few	TRBD2	TRBV7-3
TGTGCCATCAGCACTAGCGGGGGGGTTACCGGGGAGCTGTTTTTT	CAISTSGGVTGELFF	TRBJ2-2	-	TRBD2	TRBV19